This T cell receptor (beta chain) was sequenced for a study of cytomegalovirus exposure and HLA in healthy donors. General observations from the study: In an earlier analysis, productive rearrangement rates for most beta V segments clustered near 87% or 30%. A reported reduction in N-insertions relative to the roughly 700-donor mean was seen in an Asian-associated ancestry cluster in a later analysis. Through in vitro validation, three CMV-associated chains were shown to be specific for CMV antigens. Later analysis suggested most CMV-associated TCR beta chains were HLA-restricted.

The PCR employed 60 Vbeta primers together with 13 Jbeta primers. Using immunoSEQ multiplex PCR, the repertoire was profiled, and TCRdb retains in-frame clones only, with some absent. The sample includes over 85,000 clones, around 80% of them seen just once. Germline V gene sequence: CDR1 SNHLY, CDR2 FYNNEI. V shed 3 bases and J shed 0 bases, with 7 bases lying between them. The CDR3 has 14 residues. This clone occurred a few times. Its antigen is not known. This rearrangement joins TRBV2 to TRBJ2-3; D gene ambiguous. The sequencing input was PBMCs. The receptor was derived from a man in his forties in good health and CMV-seropositive. Written as DNA, the CDR3 is TGTGCCAGCAGTGATACATTTAGCACAGATACGCAGTATTTT. Its translation: CASSDTFSTDTQYF.